The source of this T cell receptor beta chain is a study of blood T cell repertoires in COVID-19. Germline V gene lookup returns CDR1 MGHRA and CDR2 YSYEKL. V was clipped by 1 base and J by 3 bases; unmatched bases: 5. This CDR3 region has 15 residues. Generated by immunoSEQ multiplex PCR, the TCRdb table keeps only in-frame clones and is missing some. The table has 180,000 or so clones, roughly 79% seen once. The rearrangement links TRBV4-1 to TRBJ2-7; 8 positions match TRBD2. The TCR originated in a middle-aged woman with COVID-19, enrolled during active disease. The sequenced sample consisted of peripheral blood. DNA of the CDR3: TGCGCCAGCAGCCAAGGTAGCGGGACAAGCTACGAGCAGTACTTC. It is translated as CASSQGSGTSYEQYF.